This T cell receptor beta chain was obtained from a study of T cells in Graves' hyperthyroidism and ophthalmopathy. General study findings and limits: Clonotypes that were expanded in thyroid above 0.001 mostly appeared in blood too.

Amplified TCR beta CDR3 regions came from RNA transcripts. HTBI primers were the set used in a first-round RT-PCR of the TCR CDR3. From the multiplex PCR reads, TCRdb called clonotypes with MiXCR, one entry per CDR3 protein. The sample consists of 530,000 or so distinct CDR3 sequences, over 15% of them appearing once. The V end lost 6 bases, the J end lost 13 bases, and 18 bases lay between the germline ends. The CDR3 totals 13 residues. For this clonotype: Its antigen is still unknown.

Sequencing used blood. The source is a young woman with Graves' ophthalmopathy. The chain employs TRBV12-3 or TRBV12-4 and TRBJ1-4; no clear D. CDR3 amino acids: CASSQDTDGRLFF. CDR3 DNA sequence: TGTGCCAGCAGCCAAGACACGGACGGTAGACTGTTTTTT.